The 32 T cell receptor beta chains below come from one sample, sequenced in a study of CD8 T cells in Susac syndrome. The RNA, roughly 0.5 to 1 ug, was put through reverse transcription using random hexamers. TCRdb re-called the immunoSEQ multiplex PCR reads through MiXCR, storing one row per CDR3 protein. There are 350,000 to 550,000 distinct CDR3 sequences in the sample; 85% to 90% occur only once, and under 0.15% lies in the top ten. The specimen was CD8+ T cells from PBMCs. All receptors come from a human donor with multiple sclerosis.

The chain combines TRBV28 with TRBJ2-6; D gene uncertain. The CDR3 totals 15 residues. From germline, CDR1 is MDHEN and CDR2 SYDVKM. The V gene lost 3 bases and the J gene lost 0 bases, with 6 bases spanning the gap. For the CDR3, the DNA is TGTGCCAGCAGTTTCGAGAACTCTGGGGCCAACGTCCTGACTTTC. It yields the protein CASSFENSGANVLTF.

The rearrangement uses TRBV7-6 and TRBJ1-4; 9 nucleotides align to TRBD1. The CDR3 contains 16 residues. Germline CDR1 reads SGHVS; CDR2 reads FNYEAQ. V trimming: 5 bases; J trimming: 7 bases; junction bases outside the gene matches: 11. The CDR3 sequence is CASSGFGTGRFEKLFF. CDR3 nucleotide sequence: TGTGCCAGCAGCGGATTCGGGACAGGGAGGTTTGAAAAACTGTTTTTT.

The V call is TRBV29-1, the J call TRBJ2-7; 8 bases fit TRBD1. The CDR3 consists of 13 residues. The germline V gene encodes CDR1 SQVTM and CDR2 ANQGSEA. Trimming removed 5 bases from V and 3 bases from J; junction bases left unmatched: 6. The CDR3 protein is CSVRGQGIYEQYF. In DNA, the CDR3 is TGCAGCGTTCGTGGACAGGGAATCTACGAGCAGTACTTC.

The DNA for the CDR3 is TGCAGCGTTGAAGTTTTAGCGGGGGACCTCACAGATACGCAGTATTTT. Translating gives CSVEVLAGDLTDTQYF. This rearrangement joins TRBV29-1 to TRBJ2-3; TRBD2 aligns across 9 bases. The CDR3 is made up of 16 amino acids. Trimming cost V 1 base and J 2 bases; bases outside gene matches: 7. CDR1 and CDR2 (germline): SQVTM, ANQGSEA.

This clonotype has a single count. This chain uses TRBV7-9 with TRBJ2-1, with 7 bases that match TRBD2. V lost 5 bases and J lost 8; bases outside the gene matches: 9. Looked up from germline, CDR1 is SEHNR and CDR2 is FQNEAQ (reference sequence). This CDR3 region has 14 residues. For the CDR3, the DNA is TGTGCCAGCAGCCTAGAGACTAGCTTCCATGAGCAGTTCTTC. This codes for CASSLETSFHEQFF.

This chain joins TRBV5-1 and TRBJ1-1; D uncertain. Trimming left V 6 bases short and J 3 bases short, with 12 bases between. Per the germline V gene, CDR1 is SGHRS and CDR2 is YFSETQ. This CDR3 has 13 amino acids. The CDR3 region is CASKLVVDTEAFF. For the CDR3, the DNA is TGCGCCAGCAAGCTGGTGGTGGACACTGAAGCTTTCTTT.

This clonotype has only a few counts. This sequence joins TRBV27 and TRBJ1-4; D gene ambiguous. Germline V lookup: CDR1 MNHEY, CDR2 SMNVEV (reference sequence). The CDR3 extends over 14 amino acids. Trimming removed 2 bases at V and 4 bases at J, with 8 bases between. CDR3 sequence (DNA): TGTGCCAGCAGTTTACCAGGTTTTAATGAAAAACTGTTTTTT. Translating it yields CASSLPGFNEKLFF. The full variable domain, its missing parts supplied by reference TRBV27 and TRBJ1-4, is EAQVTQNPRYLITVTGKKLTVTCSQNMNHEYMSWYRQDPGLGLRQIYYSMNVEVTDKGDVPEGYKVSRKEKRNFPLILESPSPNQTSLYFCASSLPGFNEKLFFGSGTQLSVL.

The V and J genes are TRBV19 and TRBJ2-1, with 10 bases fitting TRBD2. The CDR3 loop spans 15 amino acids. Germline V gene lookup returns CDR1 LNHDA and CDR2 SQIVND (reference sequence). V shed 1 base and J 6 bases; nucleotides not matched to a gene: 3. The CDR3 region has the DNA TGTGCCAGTAGTATAGTAGCGGGAGGTGCCAATGAGCAGTTCTTC. The encoded protein is CASSIVAGGANEQFF.

This chain links TRBV27 with TRBJ2-7; the match to TRBD1 covers 7 bases. Germline assignment: CDR1 MNHEY and CDR2 SMNVEV (reference sequence). The CDR3 is made up of 14 amino acids. The junction had 7 bases not matched to a gene; V was cut back by 3 bases and J by 5 bases. Here the CDR3 DNA reads TGTGCCAGCAGTTTTCGACAGGGAGTCCACGAGCAGTACTTC. It encodes CASSFRQGVHEQYF.

The rearrangement uses TRBV2 and TRBJ1-1; 8 nucleotides align to TRBD1. The V gene end was trimmed by 1 base and the J gene end by 4 bases; junction bases not matched to a gene: 14. The germline V gene has CDR1 SNHLY and CDR2 FYNNEI. The CDR3 covers 18 residues. CDR3 sequence (DNA): TGTGCCAGCAGTGAAGGTCCAGGGGGCGAACAGCTAAGCACTGAAGCTTTCTTT. The encoded protein is CASSEGPGGEQLSTEAFF.

This clonotype appeared once. The chain carries TRBV30 and TRBJ1-2; tentatively, D is TRBD1 (5 bases). Germline V gene lookup returns CDR1 GTSNPN and CDR2 SVGIG (reference sequence). The CDR3 runs to 15 residues. V lost 0 bases, J lost 4 bases, and 15 bases lay in between. In DNA form, the CDR3 reads TGTGCCTGGAGTGTACTCCAAGGGGATAGCTATGGCTACACCTTC. Encoded protein: CAWSVLQGDSYGYTF.

CDR3 coding DNA: TGTGCCAGCAGCTCACCTTACTCGGCAACTAATGAAAAACTGTTTTTT. It codes for CASSSPYSATNEKLFF. The rearrangement uses TRBV3-1 and TRBJ1-4; no clear D gene. This CDR3 contains 16 residues. V was pared by 5 bases and J by 0 bases, with 13 bases between. The germline V gene encodes CDR1 LGHDT and CDR2 YNNKEL (reference sequence).

The rearrangement links TRBV4-1 to TRBJ1-4, with D tentatively TRBD1 (6 bases). There are 14 residues in the CDR3. The ends were cut back, 3 bases at V and 4 bases at J, with 9 bases in the middle. Per germline, CDR1 MGHRA and CDR2 YSYEKL. CDR3 coding DNA: TGCGCCAGCAGCCAGACAGGCGGTAATGAAAAACTGTTTTTT. Translating gives CASSQTGGNEKLFF.

This rearrangement joins TRBV19 to TRBJ2-1; 11 bases align to TRBD1. J was trimmed by 8 bases and V by 10 bases; bases with no gene match: 22. In germline, CDR1 is LNHDA, CDR2 SQIVND (reference sequence). CDR3 size: 18 residues. Written as DNA, the CDR3 is TGTGCCACCACAGCCGGGACAGGGGGACTCGGGTTTGGTCATGAGCAGTTCTTC. Its translation is CATTAGTGGLGFGHEQFF.

V and J are TRBV4-1 and TRBJ2-7; D gene ambiguous. Trimming pared 2 bases from V and 4 bases from J, leaving 15 bases between. The CDR3 consists of 15 residues. Germline V gene sequence: CDR1 MGHRA, CDR2 YSYEKL. CDR3 in DNA: TGCGCCAGCAGCCAAACAAGGACGGAGATTTACGAGCAGTACTTC. Translation: CASSQTRTEIYEQYF.

This chain uses TRBV6-1 with TRBJ2-2, with D possibly being TRBD1 (6 bases). V lost 6 bases to trimming and J lost 5 bases, with 10 bases between them. This CDR3 contains 13 residues. Germline lookup yields CDR1 MNHNS and CDR2 SASEGT. CDR3 bases: TGTGCCAGCAGCCAGGGGTCTACCGGGGAGCTGTTTTTT. This encodes CASSQGSTGELFF.

The V gene is TRBV30, the J gene TRBJ1-2; 7 positions match TRBD1. This CDR3 comprises 14 residues. Per germline, CDR1 GTSNPN and CDR2 SVGIG (reference sequence). Trimming took 3 bases from V and 0 from J; bases not matched to a gene: 4. In DNA form, the CDR3 reads TGTGCCTGGAGATATGGGACAGCTAACTATGGCTACACCTTC. This sequence encodes CAWRYGTANYGYTF.

The table lists this clonotype with a count of one. The chain joins TRBV7-9 to TRBJ2-1; maybe TRBD1 (5 bases). The germline CDR1 and CDR2 sequences are SEHNR and FQNEAQ (reference sequence). V lost 1 base to trimming and J lost 4 bases, with 11 bases between them. The CDR3 covers 15 residues. The CDR3 DNA reads as TGTGCCAGCAGCTTAGGCGACAGCCTGTACAATGAGCAGTTCTTC. It yields the protein CASSLGDSLYNEQFF.

The gene calls are TRBV4-1 and TRBJ1-4, with D perhaps TRBD1 (5 bases). Trimming stripped 2 bases from V and 4 bases from J, with 11 bases between. Germline CDR1 MGHRA, CDR2 YSYEKL. This CDR3 region has 15 residues. As DNA, the CDR3 is TGCGCCAGCAGCCAATACGACAGCCTTAATGAAAAACTGTTTTTT. This gives the protein CASSQYDSLNEKLFF.

The chain is built from TRBV7-9 and TRBJ2-7; 7 nucleotides match TRBD2. Germline CDR1 and CDR2: SEHNR and FQNEAQ (reference sequence). The CDR3 sequence is 17 residues long. Unmatched junction bases numbered 16, after V lost 5 bases and J lost 3 bases. Here the CDR3 reads CASSGEGGAGPFYEQYF. CDR3 sequence (DNA): TGTGCCAGCAGCGGCGAGGGAGGGGCGGGACCCTTCTACGAGCAGTACTTC.

The chain employs TRBV28 and TRBJ2-5, with D possibly called TRBD1 or TRBD2 (5 bases each). Germline lookup yields CDR1 MDHEN and CDR2 SYDVKM. This CDR3 is 13 amino acids long. V lost 6 bases to trimming and J lost 0 bases, with 8 bases between them. The CDR3 loop reads CASRGEYQETQYF. Written as DNA, the CDR3 is TGTGCCAGCAGAGGGGAGTACCAAGAGACCCAGTACTTC.

This clonotype has a single count. The V call is TRBV27, the J call TRBJ1-4; D not certain. Deletions cut 6 bases from V and 0 bases from J, with 5 bases between. The CDR3 contains 13 residues. CDR1 is MNHEY and CDR2 is SMNVEV in the germline V gene (reference sequence). The CDR3 region is CASSHTTNEKLFF. The CDR3 DNA reads as TGTGCCAGCAGCCATACAACTAATGAAAAACTGTTTTTT.

The chain employs TRBV3-1 and TRBJ2-5; 8 nucleotides line up with TRBD2. CDR3 length: 16 amino acids. J lost 5 bases, V lost 0 bases, and 8 bases had no gene match. From germline, CDR1 is LGHDT and CDR2 YNNKEL (reference sequence). In nucleotides, the CDR3 is TGTGCCAGCAGCCAAGAGGGAGCGGGAGTAGGTGAGACCCAGTACTTC. Amino acids: CASSQEGAGVGETQYF.

This chain joins TRBV3-1 and TRBJ2-1; D is ambiguous. Germline CDR1 is LGHDT and CDR2 is YNNKEL (reference sequence). This CDR3 spans 13 amino acids. Trimming cost V 9 bases and J 0 bases, with 9 bases left between them. CDR3 in amino acids: CASRRNSYNEQFF. The CDR3 DNA is TGTGCCAGTCGTCGTAACTCCTACAATGAGCAGTTCTTC.

The gene calls are TRBV28 and TRBJ2-7; D gene uncertain. From germline, CDR1 is MDHEN and CDR2 SYDVKM. The CDR3 is 18 residues long. V lost 3 bases to trimming and J lost 6 bases, with 27 bases between them. CDR3 DNA: TGTGCCAGCAGTTTCTATTTGACCCTACTACCGGTTTTTTCCGAGCAGTACTTC. Its protein is CASSFYLTLLPVFSEQYF.

This clonotype was picked up a small number of times. The chain uses TRBV12-3 or TRBV12-4 and TRBJ2-5, with no clear D. V was clipped by 4 bases and J by 5 bases, with 11 bases between them. CDR3 size: 13 residues. The CDR3 protein is CASSWDSGETQYF. The CDR3 bases are TGTGCCAGCAGTTGGGATTCCGGGGAGACCCAGTACTTC.

V and J are TRBV19 and TRBJ2-1, with a possible D match to TRBD2 (6 bases). CDR3 size: 13 residues. V lost 5 bases and J 7 bases, leaving 12 bases between the germline ends. Germline CDR1 and CDR2: LNHDA and SQIVND (reference sequence). The CDR3 region is CASSLASANEQFF. DNA of the CDR3: TGTGCCAGTAGTCTTGCTAGCGCAAATGAGCAGTTCTTC. The variable domain in full, with the rest retrieved from reference TRBV19 and TRBJ2-1, is DGGITQSPKYLFRKEGQNVTLSCEQNLNHDAMYWYRQDPGQGLRLIYYSQIVNDFQKGDIAEGYSVSREKKESFPLTVTSAQKNPTAFYLCASSLASANEQFFGPGTRLTVL.

This clonotype was seen only a few times. The CDR3, as DNA: TGTGCCAGCAGTTACGGGGGCACCGGGGAGCTGTTTTTT. Translated, it gives CASSYGGTGELFF. The V call is TRBV6-5, the J call TRBJ2-2; D is tentatively TRBD1 or TRBD2 (5 bases each). The germline V and J ends were trimmed by 2 bases and 4 bases, with 5 bases remaining between them. From germline, CDR1 is MNHEY and CDR2 SVGAGI. This CDR3 has 13 residues.

CDR3 sequence (DNA): TGTGCCTGGGGTAGCGGGAGTGGAACCTACGAGCAGTACTTC. Translation: CAWGSGSGTYEQYF. The chain employs TRBV30 and TRBJ2-7; the match to TRBD2 covers 9 bases. Trimming at V came to 5 bases and at J to 2 bases, leaving 7 bases not matched to a gene. The length of the CDR3 is 14 residues. Germline CDR1 reads GTSNPN; CDR2 reads SVGIG (reference sequence).

The chain employs TRBV2 and TRBJ1-5; no definite D call. V was pared by 2 bases and J by 0 bases, with 8 bases between. CDR3 length equals 15 residues. Per the germline V gene, CDR1 is SNHLY and CDR2 is FYNNEI. DNA for the CDR3: TGTGCCAGCAGTGAATTCGGATATAGCAATCAGCCCCAGCATTTT. It codes for CASSEFGYSNQPQHF.

CDR3 coding DNA: TGCGCCAGCAGCTCCTCCGGGACACTTTATAATGAAAAACTGTTTTTT. Residues: CASSSSGTLYNEKLFF. V and J are TRBV5-1 and TRBJ1-4, with D maybe TRBD1 (6 bases). The germline gives CDR1 SGHRS, CDR2 YFSETQ. V shed 3 bases and J shed 4 bases, with 16 bases lying between them. The CDR3 runs 16 residues.

The chain is built from TRBV27 and TRBJ1-5; 8 nucleotides line up with TRBD1. V was clipped by 0 bases and J by 4 bases; unmatched bases: 8. This CDR3 region has 17 residues. Germline CDR1 and CDR2: MNHEY and SMNVEV (reference sequence). This CDR3 reads CASSLSAQDRGNQPQHF. The CDR3 nucleotides are TGTGCCAGCAGTTTATCCGCCCAAGACAGGGGAAATCAGCCCCAGCATTTT.